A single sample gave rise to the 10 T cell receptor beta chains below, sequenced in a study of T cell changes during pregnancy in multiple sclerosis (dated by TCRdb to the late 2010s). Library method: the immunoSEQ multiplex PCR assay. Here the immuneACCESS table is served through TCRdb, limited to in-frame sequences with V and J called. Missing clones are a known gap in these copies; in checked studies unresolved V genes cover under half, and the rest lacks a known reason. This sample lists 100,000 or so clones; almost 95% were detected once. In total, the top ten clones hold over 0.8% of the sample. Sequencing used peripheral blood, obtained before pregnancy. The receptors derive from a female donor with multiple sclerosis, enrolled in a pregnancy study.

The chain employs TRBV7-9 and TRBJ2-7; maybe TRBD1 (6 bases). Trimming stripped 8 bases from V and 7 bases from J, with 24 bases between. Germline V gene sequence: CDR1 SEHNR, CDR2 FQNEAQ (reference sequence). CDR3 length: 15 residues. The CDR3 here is CASGEPGTLQREQYF. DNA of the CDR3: TGTGCCAGCGGGGAACCCGGGACACTACAAAGGGAGCAGTACTTC.

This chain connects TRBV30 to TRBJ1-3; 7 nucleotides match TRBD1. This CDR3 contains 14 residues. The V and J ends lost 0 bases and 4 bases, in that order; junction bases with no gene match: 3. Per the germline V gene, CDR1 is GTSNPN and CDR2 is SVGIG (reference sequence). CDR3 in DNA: TGTGCCTGGAGTGTTAGGGGGCCCGGAAACACCATATATTTT. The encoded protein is CAWSVRGPGNTIYF.

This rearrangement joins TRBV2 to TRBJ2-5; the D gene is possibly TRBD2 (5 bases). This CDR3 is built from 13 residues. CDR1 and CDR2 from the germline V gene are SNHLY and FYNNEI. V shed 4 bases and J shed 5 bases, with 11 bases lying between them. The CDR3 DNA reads TGTGCCAGCAGTGTGGGGAGAATGGAGACCCAGTACTTC. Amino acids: CASSVGRMETQYF.

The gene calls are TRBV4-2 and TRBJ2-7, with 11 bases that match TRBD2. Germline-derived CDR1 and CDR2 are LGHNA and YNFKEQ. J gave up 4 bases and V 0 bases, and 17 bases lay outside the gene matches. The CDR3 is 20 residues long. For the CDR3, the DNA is TGTGCCAGCAGCCAAGACTGGACAATCGCGACTAGCGGGGAGGTATACGAGCAGTACTTC. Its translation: CASSQDWTIATSGEVYEQYF.

DNA for the CDR3: TGTGCCAGCAGCTTCCCTAGCGGTACGGAGACCCAGTACTTC. Its protein product is CASSFPSGTETQYF. The rearrangement joins TRBV7-9 to TRBJ2-5, with TRBD2 matching 7 bases. V dropped 3 bases and J dropped 5; count of bases not matched to a gene: 6. The CDR3 is 14 amino acids. Germline assignment: CDR1 SEHNR and CDR2 FQNEAQ (reference sequence).

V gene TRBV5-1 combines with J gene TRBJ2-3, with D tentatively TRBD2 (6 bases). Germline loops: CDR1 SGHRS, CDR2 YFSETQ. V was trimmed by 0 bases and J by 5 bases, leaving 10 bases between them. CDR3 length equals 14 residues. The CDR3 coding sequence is TGCGCCAGCAGCTTGGGGCAGGAGGGAGATACGCAGTATTTT. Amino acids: CASSLGQEGDTQYF. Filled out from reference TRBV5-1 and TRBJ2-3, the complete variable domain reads KAGVTQTPRYLIKTRGQQVTLSCSPISGHRSVSWYQQTPGQGLQFLFEYFSETQRNKGNFPGRFSGRQFSNSRSEMNVSTLELGDSALYLCASSLGQEGDTQYFGPGTRLTVL.

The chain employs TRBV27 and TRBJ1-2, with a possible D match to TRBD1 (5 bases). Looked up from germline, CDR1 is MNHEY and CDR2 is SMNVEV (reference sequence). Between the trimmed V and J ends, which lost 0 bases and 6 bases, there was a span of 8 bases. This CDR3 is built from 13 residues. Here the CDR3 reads CASSLSAGNGYTF. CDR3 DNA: TGTGCCAGCAGTTTATCGGCAGGGAATGGCTACACCTTC.

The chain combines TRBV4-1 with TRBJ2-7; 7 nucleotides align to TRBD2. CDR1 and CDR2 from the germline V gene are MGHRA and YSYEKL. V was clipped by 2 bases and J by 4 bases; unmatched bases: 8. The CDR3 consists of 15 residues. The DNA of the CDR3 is TGCGCCAGCAGCCAAATTGGCGGGAGCGTATACGAGCAGTACTTC. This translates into CASSQIGGSVYEQYF.

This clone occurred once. CDR3 region: CASSPGHMNTEAFF. CDR3 nucleotide sequence: TGTGCCAGCAGTCCGGGACATATGAACACTGAAGCTTTCTTT. The chain is built from TRBV28 and TRBJ1-1, with D perhaps TRBD1 (6 bases). V lost 5 bases and J 0 bases, leaving 10 bases between the germline ends. The CDR3 spans 14 residues. Germline loops: CDR1 MDHEN, CDR2 SYDVKM.

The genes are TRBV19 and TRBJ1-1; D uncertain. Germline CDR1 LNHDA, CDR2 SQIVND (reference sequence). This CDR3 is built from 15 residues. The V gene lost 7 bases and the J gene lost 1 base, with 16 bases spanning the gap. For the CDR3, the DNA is TGTGCCAGTATCGCTCCTTATGAGGGGAACACTGAAGCTTTCTTT. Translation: CASIAPYEGNTEAFF.